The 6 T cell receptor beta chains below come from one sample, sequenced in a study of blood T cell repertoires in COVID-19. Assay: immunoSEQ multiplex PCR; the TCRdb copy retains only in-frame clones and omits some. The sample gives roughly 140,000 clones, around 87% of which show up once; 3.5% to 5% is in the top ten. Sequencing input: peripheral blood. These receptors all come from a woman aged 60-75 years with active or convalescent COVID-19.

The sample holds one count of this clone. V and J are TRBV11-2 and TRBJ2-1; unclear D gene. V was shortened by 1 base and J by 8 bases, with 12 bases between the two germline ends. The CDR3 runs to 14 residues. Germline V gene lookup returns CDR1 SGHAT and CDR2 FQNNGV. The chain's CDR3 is CASSLGLKSDEQFF. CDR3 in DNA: TGTGCCAGCAGCTTAGGTCTTAAGTCGGATGAGCAGTTCTTC.

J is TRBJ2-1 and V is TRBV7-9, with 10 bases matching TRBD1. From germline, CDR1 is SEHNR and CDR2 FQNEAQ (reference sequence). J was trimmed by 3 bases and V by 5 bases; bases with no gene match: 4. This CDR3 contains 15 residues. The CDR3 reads CASSPGTGVYNEQFF. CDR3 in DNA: TGTGCCAGCAGCCCCGGGACAGGGGTCTACAATGAGCAGTTCTTC.

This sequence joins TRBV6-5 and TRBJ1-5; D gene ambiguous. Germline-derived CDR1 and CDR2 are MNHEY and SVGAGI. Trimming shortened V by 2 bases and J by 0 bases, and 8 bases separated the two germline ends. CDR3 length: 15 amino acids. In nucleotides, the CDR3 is TGTGCCAGCAGTTACGGCACAAATAGCAATCAGCCCCAGCATTTT. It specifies CASSYGTNSNQPQHF.

The chain's CDR3 is CASSDRGSGEQYF. DNA of the CDR3: TGTGCCAGCAGTGACAGGGGATCGGGCGAGCAGTACTTC. V gene TRBV6-6 combines with J gene TRBJ2-7, with TRBD1 matching over 8 bases. The length of the CDR3 is 13 residues. Germline V gives CDR1 MNHNY, CDR2 SVGAGI (reference sequence). V was pared by 5 bases and J by 6 bases, with 6 bases of the junction left unmatched.

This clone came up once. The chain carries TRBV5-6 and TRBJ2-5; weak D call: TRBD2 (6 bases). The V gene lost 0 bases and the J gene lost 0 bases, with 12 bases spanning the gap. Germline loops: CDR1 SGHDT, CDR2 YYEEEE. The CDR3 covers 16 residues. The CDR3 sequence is CASSLDRRGYQETQYF. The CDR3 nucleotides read TGTGCCAGCAGCTTGGACAGGCGGGGTTACCAAGAGACCCAGTACTTC.

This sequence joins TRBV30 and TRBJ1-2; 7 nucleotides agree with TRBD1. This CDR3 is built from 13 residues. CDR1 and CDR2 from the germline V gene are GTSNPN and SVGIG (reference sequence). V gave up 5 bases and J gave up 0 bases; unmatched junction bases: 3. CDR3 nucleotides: TGTGCCTGGGAGGGACAGCCTAACTATGGCTACACCTTC. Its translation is CAWEGQPNYGYTF.